This T cell receptor (beta chain) was obtained from a study of blood T cell repertoires in COVID-19. Study background: Samples taken during acute and convalescent COVID-19 were collected in the United States, Italy and Spain. Sample material is recorded as cDNA or gDNA derived from T cells, B-cell-depleted T cells, or PBMCs.

Clones were sequenced by immunoSEQ multiplex PCR, and TCRdb holds only the in-frame ones, with some missing. The sample has around 92,000 clones, around 67% seen once. Followed longitudinally, the Seattle patients had been enrolled during active infection. The CDR3 totals 13 residues. V lost 3 bases and J 7 bases, leaving 10 bases between the germline ends. Germline V gene lookup returns CDR1 KGHSH and CDR2 LQKENI. This clone occurred a few times. The receptor's source is a man aged 65-85 years with COVID-19, enrolled during active disease. Sequenced: peripheral blood. This chain uses TRBV18 with TRBJ1-5; D not certain. This CDR3 reads CASSPAVRQPQHF. CDR3 sequence (DNA): TGTGCCAGCTCACCCGCAGTGCGGCAGCCCCAGCATTTT.